A single sample is the source of the 17 T cell receptor beta chains below, sequenced in a study of beta chain features in type 1 diabetes. TCRB transcripts that were expressed got sequenced, as all of the isolated RNA had been reverse transcribed. Clones were sequenced by immunoSEQ multiplex PCR, and TCRdb holds only the in-frame ones, with some missing. The repertoire holds 620,000 or so clones, with around a sixth as singletons. The source material was naive CD4+ T cells from blood. These receptor sequences come from a man aged 18 to 30 in good health.

This sequence joins TRBV28 and TRBJ1-5; D remains ambiguous. The CDR3 loop spans 13 amino acids. CDR1 is MDHEN, CDR2 SYDVKM, per germline. Between the trimmed V and J ends, which lost 6 bases and 7 bases, there was a span of 13 bases. CDR3 protein: CASSQGPGQPQHF. CDR3 bases: TGTGCCAGCAGCCAAGGTCCGGGCCAGCCCCAGCATTTT.

V is TRBV9 and J is TRBJ2-3; D is undetermined. The germline V gene encodes CDR1 SGDLS and CDR2 YYNGEE. V lost 6 bases and J 1 base, leaving 6 bases between the germline ends. The length of the CDR3 is 12 residues. DNA of the CDR3: TGTGCCAGCAAGAGCCGCACAGATACGCAGTATTTT. Translating it yields CASKSRTDTQYF.

The chain joins TRBV7-2 to TRBJ2-2, with D possibly TRBD2 on 6 matching bases. The CDR3 runs to 15 residues. Trimming left V 5 bases short and J 7 bases short, with 17 bases between. Per the germline V gene, CDR1 is SGHTA and CDR2 is FQGNSA. DNA of the CDR3: TGTGCCAGCAGCCGGAGGAATCGGGGGAACGGGGAGCTGTTTTTT. This encodes CASSRRNRGNGELFF. Using reference TRBV7-2 and TRBJ2-2 for the parts outside the CDR3, the full variable domain is GAGVSQSPSNKVTEKGKDVELRCDPISGHTALYWYRQSLGQGLEFLIYFQGNSAPDKSGLPSDRFSAERTGGSVSTLTIQRTQQEDSAVYLCASSRRNRGNGELFFGEGSRLTVL.

In its sample, this clone was seen a few times. The DNA of the CDR3 is TGTGCCAGCAGCTTACTAAGTTTTACGGGTAATGAAAAACTGTTTTTT. Its translation: CASSLLSFTGNEKLFF. The chain carries TRBV7-9 and TRBJ1-4; no clear D. V gave up 2 bases and J gave up 4 bases, with 14 bases separating them. Germline V gene lookup returns CDR1 SEHNR and CDR2 FQNEAQ (reference sequence). This CDR3 spans 16 amino acids.

This clone was counted between two and nine times. The genes are TRBV9 and TRBJ1-4; 11 bases fit TRBD1. Germline V gene data show CDR1 as SGDLS and CDR2 as YYNGEE. This CDR3 spans 16 amino acids. Unmatched junction bases numbered 4, after V lost 2 bases and J lost 4 bases. The CDR3 DNA reads as TGTGCCAGCAGCGTTGGACAGGGGGCTTTTAATGAAAAACTGTTTTTT. Its translation: CASSVGQGAFNEKLFF.

The J gene is TRBJ2-1, the V gene TRBV28, with D possibly called TRBD1 or TRBD2 (5 bases each). Trimming removed 7 bases from V and 12 bases from J, with 13 bases in between. The CDR3 is made up of 11 amino acids. Germline CDR1 and CDR2: MDHEN and SYDVKM. Written as DNA, the CDR3 is TGTGCCAGCATGTCGAGGGGTTCGCAGTTCTTC. This encodes CASMSRGSQFF.

J is TRBJ1-4 and V is TRBV10-3; D not resolved. This CDR3 spans 13 amino acids. Germline V gene lookup returns CDR1 ENHRY and CDR2 SYGVKD. Trimming removed 0 bases from V and 6 bases from J, with 5 bases in between. CDR3 in DNA: TGTGCCATCAGTGAGTCGAATTATGAAAAACTGTTTTTT. Translated, it gives CAISESNYEKLFF.

The chain uses TRBV9 and TRBJ2-3; maybe TRBD2 (5 bases). V was clipped by 5 bases and J by 0 bases, with 10 bases between them. This CDR3 has 14 residues. Germline-derived CDR1 and CDR2 are SGDLS and YYNGEE. The CDR3 here is CASSLRTSTDTQYF. The DNA of the CDR3 is TGTGCCAGCAGTCTTCGGACTAGCACAGATACGCAGTATTTT.

The V call is TRBV15, the J call TRBJ1-5; maybe TRBD1 (5 bases). The V end was cut by 6 bases, the J end by 6 bases, with 21 bases between. The CDR3 runs 16 residues. CDR1 and CDR2 (germline): LNHNV, YYDKDF (reference sequence). CDR3 region: CATSPGPRQGTQPQHF. The CDR3 bases are TGTGCCACCAGTCCGGGGCCCCGGCAGGGTACTCAGCCCCAGCATTTT.

The J gene is TRBJ2-3, the V gene TRBV7-3; no firm D call. The V end was cut by 2 bases, the J end by 6 bases, with 15 bases between. CDR1 is SGHTA and CDR2 is FQGTGA in the germline V gene. The CDR3 is 15 residues long. The CDR3, as DNA: TGTGCCAGCAGCTTAGGGTCCCGGTCTAAGGATACGCAGTATTTT. Amino acids: CASSLGSRSKDTQYF.

The rearrangement links TRBV11-1 to TRBJ1-2, with D perhaps matching TRBD1 (6 bases). V was trimmed by 5 bases and J by 9 bases, leaving 16 bases between them. Germline CDR1 reads SGHAT; CDR2 reads FQDESV (reference sequence). The CDR3 runs 13 residues. The CDR3 here is CASSVPGGRSYTF. The CDR3 nucleotides are TGTGCCAGCAGCGTGCCCGGGGGCAGAAGCTACACCTTC.

This chain connects TRBV6-1 to TRBJ2-7; possibly TRBD2 for D (5 bases). This CDR3 region has 16 residues. CDR1 and CDR2 from the germline V gene are MNHNS and SASEGT. Trimming took off 0 bases at V and 0 bases at J, with 12 bases between the two ends. This CDR3 reads CASSEAQGGSSYEQYF. In nucleotides, the CDR3 is TGTGCCAGCAGTGAAGCGCAAGGAGGCAGCTCCTACGAGCAGTACTTC.

The chain has TRBV15 and TRBJ1-6; no clear D gene. V was cut by 1 base and J by 2 bases, with 9 bases left in between. Germline CDR1 reads LNHNV; CDR2 reads YYDKDF (reference sequence). There are 16 residues in the CDR3. CDR3 bases: TGTGCCACCAGCAGAGGAAGGGCAGCCTATAATTCACCCCTCCACTTT. Protein product: CATSRGRAAYNSPLHF.

This clone was counted a few times. V gene TRBV7-2 combines with J gene TRBJ1-1, with TRBD1 matching over 7 bases. Germline loops: CDR1 SGHTA, CDR2 FQGNSA. With V trimmed by 4 bases and J by 0 bases, 5 bases remained unmatched. The CDR3 covers 15 residues. CDR3 DNA sequence: TGTGCCAGCAGCTCGTGGGACAGCATGAACACTGAAGCTTTCTTT. Protein: CASSSWDSMNTEAFF.

The chain joins TRBV9 to TRBJ1-1, with D unclear. The CDR3 extends over 15 amino acids. V lost 0 bases to trimming and J lost 3 bases, with 12 bases between them. From germline, CDR1 is SGDLS and CDR2 YYNGEE. This chain's CDR3 is CASSVDGNRDTEAFF. CDR3 DNA sequence: TGTGCCAGCAGCGTAGACGGGAATCGGGACACTGAAGCTTTCTTT.

The chain couples TRBV9 to TRBJ1-1, with no clear D. The CDR3 length is 16 residues. V was pared by 4 bases and J by 2 bases, with 18 bases between. Germline V gene lookup returns CDR1 SGDLS and CDR2 YYNGEE. The CDR3 bases are TGTGCCAGCAGCTCTATGAGCCCAGAGGAAAACACTGAAGCTTTCTTT. Its protein product is CASSSMSPEENTEAFF.

This clone was observed at least ten times. V gene TRBV27 combines with J gene TRBJ2-4; 8 bases align to TRBD2. Germline V gene lookup returns CDR1 MNHEY and CDR2 SMNVEV (reference sequence). V shed 6 bases, J shed 0 bases, and the junction held 1 base outside the gene matches. There are 14 residues in the CDR3. CDR3 nucleotides: TGTGCCAGCAGGAGCGGGAGAGCCAAAAACATTCAGTACTTC. This encodes CASRSGRAKNIQYF.